This paragraph covers one T cell receptor (beta chain) sequence. The repertoire was sequenced with immunoSEQ multiplex PCR; TCRdb's copy has only in-frame clones and lacks some. The sample has roughly 250,000 clones; approximately 90% are singletons. This sample is drawn from a study of blood T cell repertoires in COVID-19. The TCR originated in a woman in her twenties or thirties with acute COVID-19. Sequenced input: PBMCs or T cells enriched from blood (not recorded which).

The CDR3 nucleotides read TGTGCCAGCAGTCCCGGGACAGGGAGAAGGCATGGCTACACCTTC. This encodes CASSPGTGRRHGYTF. This chain uses TRBV19 with TRBJ1-2; 9 bases map to TRBD1. With 9 bases clipped from V and 6 bases from J, the junction kept 14 bases outside the gene matches. CDR3 length: 15 residues. Per germline, CDR1 LNHDA and CDR2 SQIVND (reference sequence).